The sequence of this T cell receptor (beta chain) was determined in a study of cytomegalovirus exposure and HLA in healthy donors. The protocol was immunoSEQ multiplex PCR, while the TCRdb copy is restricted to in-frame clones and leaves out a portion. Found here are 100,000 to 150,000 clones, roughly nine tenths of them singletons; the top ten hold less than 1.5%. V dropped 8 bases and J dropped 4 bases, with 24 bases sitting between them. CDR1 is MDHEN and CDR2 is SYDVKM in the germline V gene. The CDR3 runs to 16 residues. This chain connects TRBV28 to TRBJ2-7, with D perhaps matching TRBD1 (6 bases). The origin of this receptor is a woman aged 18-29 years in good health and CMV-seronegative. Input material: PBMCs. CDR3 sequence reads: CASSFMGARAAYEQYV. The CDR3 DNA is TGTGCCAGCTCATTTATGGGGGCGAGGGCGGCGTACGAGCAGTACGTC.